This TCR beta chain was sequenced in a study of blood T cell repertoires in COVID-19. Study-wide context: In each case, the material was cDNA or gDNA derived from T cells, B-cell-depleted T cells, or PBMCs.

Authors' processing steps: Reference gene primers were amplified, and this amplification served to estimate nucleated cell counts. Libraries were prepared by immunoSEQ multiplex PCR; TCRdb keeps only in-frame clonotypes and omits some of them. V and J calls and clone size follow that table, whereas D and trimming were derived from the DNA. This sample has fewer than 350,000 clones, with 75% to 90% found just once. The study recruited people aged about 18 to 89 years across about 25 US areas. Cohorts were based on clinical histories the participants reported. V lost 6 bases to trimming and J lost 12 bases, with 17 bases between them. This CDR3 contains 12 residues.

The source material was PBMCs or T cells enriched from blood (not recorded which). The TCR was taken from a woman aged 40 to 50 who had recovered from COVID-19. This chain links TRBV12-3 or TRBV12-4 with TRBJ1-1; D is undetermined. The CDR3: CASSMSGISTFF. Written as DNA, the CDR3 is TGTGCCAGCAGCATGTCCGGGATATCAACTTTCTTT.